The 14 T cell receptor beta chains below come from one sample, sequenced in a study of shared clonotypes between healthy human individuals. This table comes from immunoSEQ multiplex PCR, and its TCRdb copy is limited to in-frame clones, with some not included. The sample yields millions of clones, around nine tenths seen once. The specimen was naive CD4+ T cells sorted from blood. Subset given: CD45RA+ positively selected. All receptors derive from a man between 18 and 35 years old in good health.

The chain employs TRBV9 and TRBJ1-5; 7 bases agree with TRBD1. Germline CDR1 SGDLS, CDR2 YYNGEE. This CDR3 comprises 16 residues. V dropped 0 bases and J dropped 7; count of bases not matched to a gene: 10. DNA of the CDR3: TGTGCCAGCAGCGTAGGGGAAGGGGGCGCAAGGCAGCCCCAGCATTTT. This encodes CASSVGEGGARQPQHF. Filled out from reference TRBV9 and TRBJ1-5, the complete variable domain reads DSGVTQTPKHLITATGQRVTLRCSPRSGDLSVYWYQQSLDQGLQFLIQYYNGEERAKGNILERFSAQQFPDLHSELNLSSLELGDSALYFCASSVGEGGARQPQHFGDGTRLSIL.

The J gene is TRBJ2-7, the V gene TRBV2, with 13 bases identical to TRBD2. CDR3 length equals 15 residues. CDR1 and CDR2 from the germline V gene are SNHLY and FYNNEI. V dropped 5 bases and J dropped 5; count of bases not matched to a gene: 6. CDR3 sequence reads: CASSPGLAGINEQYF. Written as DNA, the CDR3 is TGTGCCAGCAGTCCGGGACTAGCGGGAATAAACGAGCAGTACTTC.

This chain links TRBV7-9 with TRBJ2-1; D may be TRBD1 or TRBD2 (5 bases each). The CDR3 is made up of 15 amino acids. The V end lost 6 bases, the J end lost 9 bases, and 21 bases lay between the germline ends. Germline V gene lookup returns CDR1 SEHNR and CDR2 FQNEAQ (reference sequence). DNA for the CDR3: TGTGCCAGCAGACCGACCGGGGCTCCCCAGGGTGAGCAGTTCTTC. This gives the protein CASRPTGAPQGEQFF.

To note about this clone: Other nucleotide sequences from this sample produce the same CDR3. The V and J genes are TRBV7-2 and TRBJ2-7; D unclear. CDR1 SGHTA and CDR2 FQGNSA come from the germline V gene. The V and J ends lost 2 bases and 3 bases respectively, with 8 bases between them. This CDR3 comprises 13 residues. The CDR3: CASSLSGYYEQYF. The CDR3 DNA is TGTGCCAGCAGCTTATCCGGTTACTACGAGCAGTACTTC.

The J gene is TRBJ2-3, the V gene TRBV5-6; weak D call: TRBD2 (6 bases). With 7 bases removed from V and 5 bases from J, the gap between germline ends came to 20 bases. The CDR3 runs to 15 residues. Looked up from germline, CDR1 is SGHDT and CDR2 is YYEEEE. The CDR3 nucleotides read TGTGCCAGCGGGCCCGGGGGAACGTGGGGAGATACGCAGTATTTT. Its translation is CASGPGGTWGDTQYF.

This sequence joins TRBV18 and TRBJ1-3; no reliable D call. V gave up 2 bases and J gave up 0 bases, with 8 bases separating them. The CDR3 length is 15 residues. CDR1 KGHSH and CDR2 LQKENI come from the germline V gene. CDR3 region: CASSPTESSGNTIYF. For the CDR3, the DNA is TGTGCCAGCTCACCAACAGAGAGCTCTGGAAACACCATATATTTT.

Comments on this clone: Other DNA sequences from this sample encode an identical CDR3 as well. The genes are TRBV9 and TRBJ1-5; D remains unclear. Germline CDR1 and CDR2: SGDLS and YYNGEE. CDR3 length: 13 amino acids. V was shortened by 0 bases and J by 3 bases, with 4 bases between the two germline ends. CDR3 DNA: TGTGCCAGCAGCGTAGGACCCAATCAGCCCCAGCATTTT. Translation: CASSVGPNQPQHF.

The CDR3 nucleotides are TGTGCCAGCAGCGTCGGGACCTTTGGCTACGAGCAGTACTTC. It yields the protein CASSVGTFGYEQYF. The V call is TRBV9, the J call TRBJ2-7; either TRBD1 or TRBD2 may fit D (5 bases each). Trimming pared 2 bases from V and 3 bases from J, leaving 12 bases between. Germline V gene lookup returns CDR1 SGDLS and CDR2 YYNGEE. The CDR3 has 14 amino acids.

The CDR3 DNA reads as TGTGCCAGCAGCCAAAGGCGGGACACCCAGTGGGGGACCCAGTACTTC. It encodes CASSQRRDTQWGTQYF. J is TRBJ2-5 and V is TRBV7-2, with D tentatively TRBD1 or TRBD2 (6 bases each). Trimming took 5 bases from V and 7 from J, leaving 23 bases between them. The CDR3 contains 16 residues. Germline V lookup: CDR1 SGHTA, CDR2 FQGNSA.

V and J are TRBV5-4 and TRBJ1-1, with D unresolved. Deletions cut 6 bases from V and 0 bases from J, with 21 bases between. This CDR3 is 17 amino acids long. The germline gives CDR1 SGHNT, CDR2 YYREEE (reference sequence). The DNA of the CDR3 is TGTGCCAGCACCCGCGGAGGTGTGGGCATTATGAACACTGAAGCTTTCTTT. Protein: CASTRGGVGIMNTEAFF.

CDR3 residues: CASSLGAGGNIQYF. The CDR3 DNA sequence: TGTGCCAGCAGCTTAGGGGCAGGGGGGAACATTCAGTACTTC. This chain connects TRBV7-6 to TRBJ2-4; weak D call: TRBD1 (7 bases). Trimming shortened V by 1 base and J by 7 bases, and 11 bases separated the two germline ends. The germline gives CDR1 SGHVS, CDR2 FNYEAQ. The CDR3 is 14 amino acids. The full variable domain, rest sourced from reference TRBV7-6 and TRBJ2-4, is GAGVSQSPRYKVTKRGQDVALRCDPISGHVSLYWYRQALGQGPEFLTYFNYEAQQDKSGLPNDRFSAERPEGSISTLTIQRTEQRDSAMYRCASSLGAGGNIQYFGAGTRLSVL.

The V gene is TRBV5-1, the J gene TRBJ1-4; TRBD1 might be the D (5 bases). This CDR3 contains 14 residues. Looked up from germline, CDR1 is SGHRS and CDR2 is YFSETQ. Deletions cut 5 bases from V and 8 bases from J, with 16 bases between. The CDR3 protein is CASSPRSWGEKLFF. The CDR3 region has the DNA TGCGCCAGCAGTCCCCGGTCGTGGGGGGAAAAACTGTTTTTT.

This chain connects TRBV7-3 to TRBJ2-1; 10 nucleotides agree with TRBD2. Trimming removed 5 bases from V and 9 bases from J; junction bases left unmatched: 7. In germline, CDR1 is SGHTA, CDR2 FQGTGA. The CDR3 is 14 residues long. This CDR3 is CASSPQAGGSEQFF. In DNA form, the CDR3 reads TGTGCCAGCAGCCCTCAAGCGGGGGGGTCTGAGCAGTTCTTC. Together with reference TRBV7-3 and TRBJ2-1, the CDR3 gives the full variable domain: GAGVSQTPSNKVTEKGKYVELRCDPISGHTALYWYRQSLGQGPEFLIYFQGTGAADDSGLPNDRFFAVRPEGSVSTLKIQRTERGDSAVYLCASSPQAGGSEQFFGPGTRLTVL.

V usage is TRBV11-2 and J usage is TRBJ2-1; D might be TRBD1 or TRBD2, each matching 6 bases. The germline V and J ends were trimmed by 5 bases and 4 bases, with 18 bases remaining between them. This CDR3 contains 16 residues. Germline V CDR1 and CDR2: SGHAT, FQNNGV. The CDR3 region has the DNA TGTGCCAGCAGCCCTAGGGGGGAAGCCGGTTACAATGAGCAGTTCTTC. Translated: CASSPRGEAGYNEQFF. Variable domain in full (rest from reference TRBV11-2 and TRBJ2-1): EAGVAQSPRYKIIEKRQSVAFWCNPISGHATLYWYQQILGQGPKLLIQFQNNGVVDDSQLPKDRFSAERLKGVDSTLKIQPAKLEDSAVYLCASSPRGEAGYNEQFFGPGTRLTVL.